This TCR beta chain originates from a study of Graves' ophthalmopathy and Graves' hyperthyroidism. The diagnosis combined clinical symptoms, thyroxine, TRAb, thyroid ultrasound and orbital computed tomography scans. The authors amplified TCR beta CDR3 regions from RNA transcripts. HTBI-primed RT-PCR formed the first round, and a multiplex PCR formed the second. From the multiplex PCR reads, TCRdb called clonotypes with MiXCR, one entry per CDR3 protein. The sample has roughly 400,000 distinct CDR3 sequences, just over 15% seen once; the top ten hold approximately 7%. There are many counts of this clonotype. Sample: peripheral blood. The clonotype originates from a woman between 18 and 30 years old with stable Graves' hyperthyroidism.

The CDR3 loop reads CSVAGAAVEAFF. The CDR3 DNA sequence: TGCAGCGTTGCGGGGGCAGCAGTTGAAGCTTTCTTT. The chain couples TRBV29-1 to TRBJ1-1, with D possibly TRBD1 on 6 matching bases. Germline lookup yields CDR1 SQVTM and CDR2 ANQGSEA. V was pared by 4 bases and J by 7 bases, with 13 bases between. CDR3 size: 12 residues.